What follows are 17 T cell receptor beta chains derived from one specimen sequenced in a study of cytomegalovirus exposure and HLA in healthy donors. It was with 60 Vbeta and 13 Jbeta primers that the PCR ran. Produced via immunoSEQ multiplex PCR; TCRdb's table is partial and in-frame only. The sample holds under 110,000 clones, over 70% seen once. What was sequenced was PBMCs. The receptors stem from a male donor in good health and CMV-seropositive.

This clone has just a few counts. CDR3 in amino acids: CASTRDRSSNQPQHF. As DNA, the CDR3 is TGTGCCAGCACCCGGGACAGGTCGAGCAATCAGCCCCAGCATTTT. The gene calls are TRBV6-1 and TRBJ1-5; 8 bases are a match to TRBD1. The germline CDR1 and CDR2 sequences are MNHNS and SASEGT. The J segment lost 1 base and the V segment lost 7 bases, leaving 6 bases of the junction unmatched. This CDR3 comprises 15 residues.

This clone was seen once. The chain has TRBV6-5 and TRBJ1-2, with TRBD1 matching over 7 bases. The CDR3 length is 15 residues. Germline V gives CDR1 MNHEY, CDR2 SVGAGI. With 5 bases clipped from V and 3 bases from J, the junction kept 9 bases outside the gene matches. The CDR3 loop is CASSTGQTDYYGYTF. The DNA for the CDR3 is TGTGCCAGCAGTACGGGACAGACAGACTACTATGGCTACACCTTC.

CDR3 amino acids: CASSPRKGVNEKLFF. The CDR3 DNA follows: TGTGCCAGCTCACCACGAAAGGGGGTTAATGAAAAACTGTTTTTT. This chain uses TRBV18 with TRBJ1-4; D perhaps matches TRBD1 (6 bases). The ends were cut back, 1 base at V and 4 bases at J, with 10 bases in the middle. CDR1 KGHSH and CDR2 LQKENI come from the germline V gene. The CDR3 spans 15 residues. The complete variable domain, with remaining parts taken from reference TRBV18 and TRBJ1-4, reads NAGVMQNPRHLVRRRGQEARLRCSPMKGHSHVYWYRQLPEEGLKFMVYLQKENIIDESGMPKERFSAEFPKEGPSILRIQQVVRGDSAAYFCASSPRKGVNEKLFFGSGTQLSVL.

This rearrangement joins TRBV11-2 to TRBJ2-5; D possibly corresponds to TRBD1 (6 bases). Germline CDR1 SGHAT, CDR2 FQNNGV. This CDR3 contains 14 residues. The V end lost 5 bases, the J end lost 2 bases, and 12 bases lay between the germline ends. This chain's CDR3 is CASSPRTAQETQYF. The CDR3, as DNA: TGTGCCAGCAGCCCGCGGACAGCTCAAGAGACCCAGTACTTC.

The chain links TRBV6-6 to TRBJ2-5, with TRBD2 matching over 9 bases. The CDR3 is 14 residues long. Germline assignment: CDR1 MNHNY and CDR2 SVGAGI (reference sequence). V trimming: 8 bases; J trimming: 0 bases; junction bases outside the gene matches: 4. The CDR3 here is CASSRLADQETQYF. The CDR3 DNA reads TGTGCCAGCTCCCGACTAGCGGACCAAGAGACCCAGTACTTC.

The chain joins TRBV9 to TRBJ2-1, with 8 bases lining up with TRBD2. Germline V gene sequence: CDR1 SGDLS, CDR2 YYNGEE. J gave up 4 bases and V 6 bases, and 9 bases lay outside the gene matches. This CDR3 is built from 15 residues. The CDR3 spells CASTLEVAGYNEQFF. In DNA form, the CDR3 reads TGTGCCAGCACCTTAGAGGTAGCGGGGTACAATGAGCAGTTCTTC.

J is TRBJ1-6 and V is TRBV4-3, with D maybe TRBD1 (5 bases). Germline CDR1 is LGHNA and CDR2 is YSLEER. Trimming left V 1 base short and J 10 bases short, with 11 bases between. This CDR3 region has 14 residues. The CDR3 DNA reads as TGCGCCAGCAGCCAAGGGCCAGGGCAGTCACCCCTCCACTTT. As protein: CASSQGPGQSPLHF.

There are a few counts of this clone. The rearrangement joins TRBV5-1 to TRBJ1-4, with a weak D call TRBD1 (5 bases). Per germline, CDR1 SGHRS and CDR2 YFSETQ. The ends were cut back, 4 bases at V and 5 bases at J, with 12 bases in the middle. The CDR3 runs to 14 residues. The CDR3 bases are TGCGCCAGCAGCCGAGACAGTGTGAATGAAAAACTGTTTTTT. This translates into CASSRDSVNEKLFF.

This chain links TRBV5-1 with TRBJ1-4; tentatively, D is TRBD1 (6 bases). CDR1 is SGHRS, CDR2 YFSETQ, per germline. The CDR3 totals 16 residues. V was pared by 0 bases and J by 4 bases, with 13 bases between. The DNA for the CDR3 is TGCGCCAGCAGCTTGGCCGGTCAGGGGATTAATGAAAAACTGTTTTTT. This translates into CASSLAGQGINEKLFF.

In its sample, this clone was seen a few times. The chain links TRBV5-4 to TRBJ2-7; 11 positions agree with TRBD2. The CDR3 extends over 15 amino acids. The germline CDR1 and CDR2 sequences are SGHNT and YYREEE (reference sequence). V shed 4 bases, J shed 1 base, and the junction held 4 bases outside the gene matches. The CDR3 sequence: CASSVSGRVSYEQYF. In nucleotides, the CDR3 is TGTGCCAGCAGCGTTAGCGGGAGGGTGTCCTACGAGCAGTACTTC.

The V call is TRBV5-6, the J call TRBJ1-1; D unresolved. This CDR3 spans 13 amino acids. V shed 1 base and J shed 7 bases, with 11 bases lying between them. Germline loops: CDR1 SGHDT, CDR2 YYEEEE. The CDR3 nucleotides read TGTGCCAGCAGCTTGTATCCTCAGGTTGAAGCTTTCTTT. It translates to CASSLYPQVEAFF.

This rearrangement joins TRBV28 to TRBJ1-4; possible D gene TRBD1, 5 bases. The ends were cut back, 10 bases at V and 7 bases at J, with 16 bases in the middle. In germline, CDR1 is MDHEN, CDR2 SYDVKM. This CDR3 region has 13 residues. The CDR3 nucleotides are TGTGCCACCCGTGGGGGGGTAGGTGAAAAACTGTTTTTT. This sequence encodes CATRGGVGEKLFF.

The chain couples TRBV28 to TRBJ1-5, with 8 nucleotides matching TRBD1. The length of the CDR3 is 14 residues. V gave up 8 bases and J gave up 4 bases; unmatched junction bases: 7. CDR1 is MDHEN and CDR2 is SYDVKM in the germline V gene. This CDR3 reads CASDGGQANQPQHF. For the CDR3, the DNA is TGTGCCAGCGACGGGGGACAGGCAAATCAGCCCCAGCATTTT.

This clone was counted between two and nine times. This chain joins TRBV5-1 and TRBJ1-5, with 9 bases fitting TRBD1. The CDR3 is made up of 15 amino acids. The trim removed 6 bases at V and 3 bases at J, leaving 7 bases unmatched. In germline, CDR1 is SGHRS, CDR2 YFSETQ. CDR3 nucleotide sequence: TGCGCCAGCACTGAGACAGGGGGAGTCAATCAGCCCCAGCATTTT. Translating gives CASTETGGVNQPQHF.

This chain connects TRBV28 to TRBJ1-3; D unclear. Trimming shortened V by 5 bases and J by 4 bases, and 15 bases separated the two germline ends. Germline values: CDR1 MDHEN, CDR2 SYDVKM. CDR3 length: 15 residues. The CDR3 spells CASSPPSTRGNTIYF. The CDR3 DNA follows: TGTGCCAGCAGTCCCCCGTCGACAAGAGGAAACACCATATATTTT.

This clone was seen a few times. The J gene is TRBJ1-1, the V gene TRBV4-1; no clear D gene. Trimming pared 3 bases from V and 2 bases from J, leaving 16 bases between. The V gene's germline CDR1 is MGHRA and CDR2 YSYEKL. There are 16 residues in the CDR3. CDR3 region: CASSHSPGVLNTEAFF. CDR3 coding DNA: TGCGCCAGCAGCCATTCCCCGGGAGTTCTTAACACTGAAGCTTTCTTT.

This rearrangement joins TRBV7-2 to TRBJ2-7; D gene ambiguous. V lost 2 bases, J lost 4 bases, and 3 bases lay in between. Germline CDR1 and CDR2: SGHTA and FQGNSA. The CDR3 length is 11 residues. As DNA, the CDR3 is TGTGCCAGCAGCTTACAGTACGAGCAGTACTTC. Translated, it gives CASSLQYEQYF.